The 28 T cell receptor beta chains presented below share a single source sample, sequenced in a study of PD-1 blockade in classical Hodgkin lymphoma. TCRdb's table, derived via immunoSEQ multiplex PCR, lists solely in-frame clones and lacks some. The sample shows some 96,000 clones, approximately 88% of them seen only once. Each patient experienced a relapse that followed autologous stem cell transplantation, and brentuximab vedotin exposure varied. The sequences come from peripheral blood mononuclear cells (PBMCs), collected at baseline. The receptors were gathered from a human donor with classical Hodgkin lymphoma.

V gene TRBV30 combines with J gene TRBJ2-2; 7 nucleotides agree with TRBD2. Germline CDR1 reads GTSNPN; CDR2 reads SVGIG (reference sequence). V was clipped by 8 bases and J by 5 bases; unmatched bases: 8. The CDR3 totals 13 residues. The CDR3 protein is CAHNWGGTGELFF. The CDR3 DNA reads TGTGCCCATAACTGGGGGGGAACCGGGGAGCTGTTTTTT.

The chain recombines TRBV7-6 with TRBJ1-3; TRBD1 is a possible D gene (5 bases). V was shortened by 5 bases and J by 2 bases, with 16 bases between the two germline ends. CDR1 is SGHVS, CDR2 FNYEAQ, per germline. The CDR3 runs 16 residues. CDR3 DNA sequence: TGTGCCAGCAGCCATGGGGCCGATCTAACTGGAAACACCATATATTTT. Its protein product is CASSHGADLTGNTIYF.

This clone has a single count. The chain couples TRBV4-3 to TRBJ2-7, with D hard to call. CDR1 and CDR2 (germline): LGHNA, YSLEER. Trimming removed 1 base from V and 2 bases from J, with 6 bases in between. This CDR3 is 13 amino acids long. The CDR3 spells CASSQGRAYEQYF. The CDR3 DNA sequence: TGCGCCAGCAGCCAAGGTCGGGCCTACGAGCAGTACTTC.

The genes are TRBV5-1 and TRBJ2-2, with 13 bases identical to TRBD2. The J segment lost 6 bases and the V segment lost 3 bases, leaving 2 bases of the junction unmatched. The germline V gene has CDR1 SGHRS and CDR2 YFSETQ. CDR3 length equals 15 residues. The CDR3 is CASSWTSGSPGELFF. As DNA, the CDR3 is TGCGCCAGCAGCTGGACTAGCGGGAGCCCCGGGGAGCTGTTTTTT.

This chain connects TRBV6-5 to TRBJ1-4; 10 nucleotides match TRBD1. Germline trimming cut 0 bases from V and 8 bases from J; bases unmatched to any gene: 3. The CDR3 length is 15 residues. Germline values: CDR1 MNHEY, CDR2 SVGAGI. The CDR3 bases are TGTGCCAGCAGTTACTCCGGGACAGGGGTCGAAAAACTGTTTTTT. As protein: CASSYSGTGVEKLFF.

The J gene is TRBJ1-3, the V gene TRBV5-1; 8 bases match TRBD1. The germline gives CDR1 SGHRS, CDR2 YFSETQ. The CDR3 has 15 residues. The junction had 7 bases not matched to a gene; V was cut back by 1 base and J by 7 bases. CDR3 coding DNA: TGCGCCAGCAGCTTGACAGGGGGTGAGGGGAACACCATATATTTT. The encoded protein is CASSLTGGEGNTIYF.

The chain carries TRBV5-6 and TRBJ2-1; TRBD2 is a possible D gene (5 bases). The V and J ends lost 1 base and 10 bases respectively, with 12 bases between them. CDR1 is SGHDT, CDR2 YYEEEE, per germline. This CDR3 is 13 amino acids long. CDR3 nucleotides: TGTGCCAGCAGCTTGAATCAGAGGGCAGAGCAGTTCTTC. Its translation: CASSLNQRAEQFF.

The rearrangement links TRBV30 to TRBJ2-7; D is possibly TRBD2 (6 bases). Trimming removed 3 bases at V and 4 bases at J, with 16 bases between. Germline V CDR1 and CDR2: GTSNPN, SVGIG (reference sequence). CDR3 length: 14 residues. CDR3 amino acids: CAWRKGAGGYEQYF. The CDR3 bases are TGTGCCTGGAGGAAGGGAGCGGGCGGTTACGAGCAGTACTTC. Based on the CDR3 plus reference TRBV30 and TRBJ2-7, the full variable domain is SQTIHQWPATLVQPVGSPLSLECTVEGTSNPNLYWYRQAAGRGLQLLFYSVGIGQISSEVPQNLSASRPQDRQFILSSKKLLLSDSGFYLCAWRKGAGGYEQYFGPGTRLTVT.

The chain couples TRBV5-1 to TRBJ2-1; D possibly corresponds to TRBD2 (5 bases). The V gene lost 1 base and the J gene lost 9 bases, with 17 bases spanning the gap. The germline V gene encodes CDR1 SGHRS and CDR2 YFSETQ. The CDR3 extends over 15 amino acids. The CDR3 region has the DNA TGCGCCAGCAGCTTGAAGTCTGCGGTGGCGGGTGAGCAGTTCTTC. It specifies CASSLKSAVAGEQFF.

The chain uses TRBV15 and TRBJ2-1; 9 bases align to TRBD1. Germline assignment: CDR1 LNHNV and CDR2 YYDKDF (reference sequence). This CDR3 comprises 15 residues. J gave up 8 bases and V 1 base, and 6 bases lay outside the gene matches. For the CDR3, the DNA is TGTGCCACCAGCAGAGTAACAGGGGGCTGGGATGAGCAGTTCTTC. Translation gives CATSRVTGGWDEQFF.

This chain connects TRBV27 to TRBJ2-3; 7 bases are shared with TRBD2. Unmatched junction bases numbered 7, after V lost 3 bases and J lost 4 bases. CDR3 length: 15 amino acids. Per germline, CDR1 MNHEY and CDR2 SMNVEV (reference sequence). The CDR3 region has the DNA TGTGCCAGCAGTTTTAGCGGGCTCTACCCAGATACGCAGTATTTT. Translated, it gives CASSFSGLYPDTQYF.

The chain links TRBV5-1 to TRBJ2-7, with D possibly matching TRBD1 (7 bases). CDR1 is SGHRS, CDR2 YFSETQ, per germline. Trimming left V 0 bases short and J 7 bases short, with 20 bases between. The CDR3 length is 16 residues. The CDR3 loop reads CASSLGGTDTIIEQYF. The CDR3 nucleotides are TGCGCCAGCAGCTTGGGCGGGACAGACACCATTATTGAGCAGTACTTC. The full variable domain, completed using reference TRBV5-1 and TRBJ2-7, is KAGVTQTPRYLIKTRGQQVTLSCSPISGHRSVSWYQQTPGQGLQFLFEYFSETQRNKGNFPGRFSGRQFSNSRSEMNVSTLELGDSALYLCASSLGGTDTIIEQYFGPGTRLTVT.

The V gene is TRBV7-9, the J gene TRBJ2-6; no reliable D call. V dropped 3 bases and J dropped 0 bases, with 6 bases sitting between them. Per germline, CDR1 SEHNR and CDR2 FQNEAQ (reference sequence). CDR3 size: 15 residues. CDR3 residues: CASSFDNSGANVLTF. CDR3 nucleotides: TGTGCCAGCAGCTTCGATAACTCTGGGGCCAACGTCCTGACTTTC.

J is TRBJ2-5 and V is TRBV7-3; D may be TRBD1 (6 bases). The CDR3 spans 14 residues. Deletions cut 5 bases from V and 4 bases from J, with 14 bases between. Germline CDR1 SGHTA, CDR2 FQGTGA. CDR3 DNA: TGTGCCAGCAGCCCCGCGGTAGGGGGAGAGACCCAGTACTTC. Amino acids: CASSPAVGGETQYF.

The rearrangement links TRBV4-1 to TRBJ2-1; D is unresolved. CDR1 is MGHRA, CDR2 YSYEKL, per germline. This CDR3 comprises 15 residues. V lost 3 bases to trimming and J lost 9 bases, with 18 bases between them. CDR3 residues: CASSHTPARGSEQFF. In DNA, the CDR3 is TGCGCCAGCAGCCACACCCCGGCGAGAGGCAGTGAGCAGTTCTTC.

The chain is built from TRBV9 and TRBJ2-2; 14 bases fit TRBD2. Trimming at V came to 4 bases and at J to 7 bases, leaving 12 bases not matched to a gene. The CDR3 extends over 18 amino acids. CDR1 SGDLS and CDR2 YYNGEE come from the germline V gene. The CDR3 region has the DNA TGTGCCAGCAGCCATACCGGGACTAGCGGGAGATCGGGCGGGGAGCTGTTTTTT. Translating it yields CASSHTGTSGRSGGELFF.

The chain uses TRBV19 and TRBJ1-6; 9 nucleotides match TRBD1. J lost 9 bases, V lost 4 bases, and 10 bases had no gene match. The germline gives CDR1 LNHDA, CDR2 SQIVND (reference sequence). This CDR3 contains 16 residues. The DNA for the CDR3 is TGTGCCAGTAGTAGAGGGGGTACAGGGGGCCGTTCACCCCTCCACTTT. Protein sequence: CASSRGGTGGRSPLHF.

The J gene is TRBJ2-1, the V gene TRBV6-6; D is unresolved. This CDR3 comprises 11 residues. Per germline, CDR1 MNHNY and CDR2 SVGAGI (reference sequence). Trimming removed 2 bases at V and 9 bases at J, with 5 bases between. The CDR3 nucleotides are TGTGCCAGCAGTTACGACCGTGAGCAGTTCTTC. Protein sequence: CASSYDREQFF.

The rearrangement uses TRBV7-2 and TRBJ2-6; D assignment may be TRBD1 or TRBD2 (5 bases each). This CDR3 is 16 amino acids long. Trimming removed 5 bases from V and 4 bases from J, with 15 bases in between. Germline V gives CDR1 SGHTA, CDR2 FQGNSA. This CDR3 reads CASSLGTVGGANVLTF. In nucleotides, the CDR3 is TGTGCCAGCAGCCTTGGGACCGTCGGGGGGGCCAACGTCCTGACTTTC.

The J gene is TRBJ1-5, the V gene TRBV30; 7 bases align to TRBD1. The CDR3 is made up of 15 amino acids. V lost 5 bases and J lost 6; bases outside the gene matches: 13. The germline V gene encodes CDR1 GTSNPN and CDR2 SVGIG (reference sequence). The CDR3 sequence: CAWGAAPGGGQPQHF. CDR3 DNA: TGTGCCTGGGGGGCCGCTCCAGGGGGAGGTCAGCCCCAGCATTTT.

The gene calls are TRBV6-1 and TRBJ2-1; perhaps TRBD1 as D (5 bases). The germline V and J ends were trimmed by 8 bases and 1 base, with 15 bases remaining between them. CDR3 length: 15 residues. Looked up from germline, CDR1 is MNHNS and CDR2 is SASEGT. As DNA, the CDR3 is TGTGCCAGCGGTAGCAGGACAAAATCCTACAATGAGCAGTTCTTC. Its translation: CASGSRTKSYNEQFF.

The CDR3 protein is CATSRSTGGLGEVQYF. The CDR3 nucleotides are TGTGCCACCAGCAGATCGACGGGGGGGCTCGGAGAGGTCCAGTACTTC. The rearrangement uses TRBV15 and TRBJ2-5; 8 bases are a match to TRBD2. The junction had 15 bases not matched to a gene; V was cut back by 2 bases and J by 10 bases. Germline V gene data show CDR1 as LNHNV and CDR2 as YYDKDF (reference sequence). CDR3 size: 16 residues. Full variable domain (rest looked up from reference TRBV15 and TRBJ2-5): DAMVIQNPRYQVTQFGKPVTLSCSQTLNHNVMYWYQQKSSQAPKLLFHYYDKDFNNEADTPDNFQSRRPNTSFCFLDIRSPGLGDTAMYLCATSRSTGGLGEVQYFGPGTRLLVL.

The CDR3 sequence is CASGAGYLGTEAFF. The CDR3 bases are TGTGCCAGCGGTGCGGGTTATCTGGGAACTGAAGCTTTCTTT. This chain connects TRBV6-5 to TRBJ1-1; no definite D call. The CDR3 contains 14 residues. V lost 8 bases, J lost 5 bases, and 18 bases lay in between. Germline lookup yields CDR1 MNHEY and CDR2 SVGAGI.

The chain joins TRBV7-6 to TRBJ2-7; 9 bases map to TRBD2. Germline V gene sequence: CDR1 SGHVS, CDR2 FNYEAQ. The V segment lost 0 bases and the J segment 2 bases; nucleotides outside the gene matches: 2. The CDR3 contains 15 residues. CDR3 residues: CASSLASGGPYEQYF. For the CDR3, the DNA is TGTGCCAGCAGCTTAGCTAGCGGGGGCCCCTACGAGCAGTACTTC.

Sample share makes this clone medium-sized (0.01 to 0.1%). The chain links TRBV13 to TRBJ2-3; TRBD1 matches 9 bases. Unmatched junction bases numbered 10, after V lost 5 bases and J lost 4 bases. CDR1 is PRHDT and CDR2 is FYEKMQ in the germline V gene (reference sequence). The CDR3 spans 16 residues. This chain's CDR3 is CASSNTETGGPDTQYF. CDR3 DNA sequence: TGTGCCAGCAGCAACACCGAGACAGGGGGGCCAGATACGCAGTATTTT.

The CDR3 DNA is TGTGCCAGCAGCGTAGGTTTGAGTAGCGCGAACACCGGGGAGCTGTTTTTT. As protein: CASSVGLSSANTGELFF. This chain connects TRBV9 to TRBJ2-2, with D perhaps TRBD2 (5 bases). This CDR3 has 17 residues. V lost 0 bases and J 0 bases, leaving 12 bases between the germline ends. Looked up from germline, CDR1 is SGDLS and CDR2 is YYNGEE.

This clone was detected once. The chain uses TRBV5-1 and TRBJ1-1; TRBD1 matches 12 bases. Losses at the gene ends were 3 bases for V and 1 base for J; bases not matched to a gene: 13. CDR1 is SGHRS, CDR2 YFSETQ, per germline. The CDR3 contains 19 residues. The CDR3 sequence: CASSSGLGTGGVWNTEAFF. The CDR3 DNA sequence: TGCGCCAGCAGCTCGGGACTGGGGACAGGGGGCGTTTGGAACACTGAAGCTTTCTTT.

The chain combines TRBV7-6 with TRBJ1-5; D unclear. The germline V gene encodes CDR1 SGHVS and CDR2 FNYEAQ. The CDR3 is made up of 14 amino acids. V shed 2 bases and J shed 4 bases, with 9 bases lying between them. CDR3 region: CASSLLPANQPQHF. In nucleotides, the CDR3 is TGTGCCAGCAGCTTATTGCCGGCTAATCAGCCCCAGCATTTT. Full variable domain (remainder filled in from reference TRBV7-6 and TRBJ1-5): GAGVSQSPRYKVTKRGQDVALRCDPISGHVSLYWYRQALGQGPEFLTYFNYEAQQDKSGLPNDRFSAERPEGSISTLTIQRTEQRDSAMYRCASSLLPANQPQHFGDGTRLSIL.